This TCR beta chain was observed in a study of human T cells and chemical hapten exposure. Looking at the study overall: Patients additionally received therapeutic doses of diphenylcyclopropenone on the scalp once a week, and this continued throughout the approximately 23-week study. Whole-study findings and limits: Controls formed significantly fewer large CDR3 similarity clusters than expanded TCRs did.

Each CDR3 protein is one row after TCRdb ran MiXCR on the RACE reads. This sample has approximately 260,000 distinct CDR3 sequences, with about 9% found just once. A note on this clonotype: What it binds is not known. Mismatch with germline at one junction end may stem from a read error.

The CDR3 is 15 amino acids. CDR1 and CDR2 (germline): SSHAT, FNYEAQ (reference sequence). The time point was: pre-sensitization, week 0. Regarding treatment: therapeutic diphenylcyclopropenone sensitization with weekly scalp DPC. The sequencing here drew on whole blood, taken in connection with sensitization to the hapten diphenylcyclopropenone (DPC). The rearrangement links TRBV7-7 to TRBJ2-5, with TRBD1 identical over 10 bases. This TCR derives from a woman between 40 and 50 years old with alopecia areata. Some clones in this sample may be carry-over from other donors' samples. The CDR3 coding sequence is TGTGCTAGCAGCTTAGCTGTCGGGACAGGGGAAACCCAGTACTTC. It encodes CASSLAVGTGETQYF.